In its sample, the clone carrying this TCR beta chain was seen many times. The sample belongs to a study of T cells after yellow fever vaccination. MiXCR, run by TCRdb on the 5' RACE reads, gives a single entry per CDR3 protein. The sample records 170,000 or so distinct CDR3 sequences, about a tenth being singletons. The material sequenced was CD8+ T cells sorted from PBMCs, taken 45 days after the yellow fever booster vaccination. The clonotype originates from a man aged 18 to 35 who received the YFV17D yellow fever vaccine.

CDR3 amino acids: CASSYDQNGYTF. The CDR3 bases are TGTGCCAGCAGCTATGACCAGAATGGCTACACCTTC. The rearrangement joins TRBV11-2 to TRBJ1-2; the D is unclear. The CDR3 has 12 residues. Germline assignment: CDR1 SGHAT and CDR2 FQNNGV. V was cut by 4 bases and J by 6 bases, with 9 bases left in between.